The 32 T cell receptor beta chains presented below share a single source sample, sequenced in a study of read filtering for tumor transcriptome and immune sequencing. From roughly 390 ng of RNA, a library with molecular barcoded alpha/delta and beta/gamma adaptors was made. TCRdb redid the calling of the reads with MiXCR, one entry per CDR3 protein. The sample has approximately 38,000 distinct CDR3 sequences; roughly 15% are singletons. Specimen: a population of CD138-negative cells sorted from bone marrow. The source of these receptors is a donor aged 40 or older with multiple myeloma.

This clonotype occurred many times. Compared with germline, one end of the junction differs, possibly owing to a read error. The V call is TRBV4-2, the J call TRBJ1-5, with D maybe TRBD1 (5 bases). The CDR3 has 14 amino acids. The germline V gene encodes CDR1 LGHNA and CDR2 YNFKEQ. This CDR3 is CASSQEYGGTGSFF. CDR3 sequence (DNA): TGTGCCAGCAGCCAAGAGTATGGTGGGACCGGATCCTTTTTT.

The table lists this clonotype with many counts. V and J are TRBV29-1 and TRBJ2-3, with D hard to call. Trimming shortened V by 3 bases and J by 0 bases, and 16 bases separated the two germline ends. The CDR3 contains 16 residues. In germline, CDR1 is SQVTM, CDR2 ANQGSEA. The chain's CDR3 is CSVDVPTAFSTDTQYF. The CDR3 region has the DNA TGCAGCGTTGATGTCCCTACAGCTTTTAGCACAGATACGCAGTATTTT.

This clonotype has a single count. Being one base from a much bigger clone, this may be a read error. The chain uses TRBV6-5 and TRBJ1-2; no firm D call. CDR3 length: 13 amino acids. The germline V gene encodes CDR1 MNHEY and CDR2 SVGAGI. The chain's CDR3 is CASSSGRIYGCTF. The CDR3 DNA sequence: TGTGCCAGCAGTTCCGGACGAATCTATGGCTGCACCTTC.

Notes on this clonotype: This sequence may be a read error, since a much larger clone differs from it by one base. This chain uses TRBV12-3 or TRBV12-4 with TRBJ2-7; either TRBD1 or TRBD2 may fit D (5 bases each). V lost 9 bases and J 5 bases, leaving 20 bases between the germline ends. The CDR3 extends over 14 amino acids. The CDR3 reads CARSPGPPAHEQYF. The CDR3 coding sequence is TGTGCCAGGAGTCCGGGACCACCAGCGCACGAGCAGTACTTC.

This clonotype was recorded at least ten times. The CDR3 loop reads CSASWGQMNTEAFF. The CDR3 bases are TGCAGCGCGTCGTGGGGACAGATGAACACTGAAGCTTTCTTT. The chain combines TRBV29-1 with TRBJ1-1; TRBD1 matches at 7 bases. Germline V gene lookup returns CDR1 SQVTM and CDR2 ANQGSEA. The trim removed 7 bases at V and 0 bases at J, leaving 8 bases unmatched. This CDR3 is 14 amino acids long.

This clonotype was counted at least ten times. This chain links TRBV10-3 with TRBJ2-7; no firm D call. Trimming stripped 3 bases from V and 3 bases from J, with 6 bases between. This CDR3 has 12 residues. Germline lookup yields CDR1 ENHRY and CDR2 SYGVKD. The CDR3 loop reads CAISDSIYEQYF. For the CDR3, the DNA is TGTGCCATCAGTGACAGCATCTACGAGCAGTACTTC.

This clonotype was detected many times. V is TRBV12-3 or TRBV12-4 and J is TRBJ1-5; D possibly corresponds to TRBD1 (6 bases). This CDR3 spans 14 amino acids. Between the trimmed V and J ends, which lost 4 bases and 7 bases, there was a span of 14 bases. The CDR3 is CASSWAGAEQPQHF. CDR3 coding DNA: TGTGCCAGCAGTTGGGCGGGGGCAGAACAGCCCCAGCATTTT.

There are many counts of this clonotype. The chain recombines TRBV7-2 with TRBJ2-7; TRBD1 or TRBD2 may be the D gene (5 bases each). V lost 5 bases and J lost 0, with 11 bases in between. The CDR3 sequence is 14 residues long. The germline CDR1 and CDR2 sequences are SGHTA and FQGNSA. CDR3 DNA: TGTGCCAGCAGCCGGGGACGGAGCTCCTACGAGCAGTACTTC. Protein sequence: CASSRGRSSYEQYF.

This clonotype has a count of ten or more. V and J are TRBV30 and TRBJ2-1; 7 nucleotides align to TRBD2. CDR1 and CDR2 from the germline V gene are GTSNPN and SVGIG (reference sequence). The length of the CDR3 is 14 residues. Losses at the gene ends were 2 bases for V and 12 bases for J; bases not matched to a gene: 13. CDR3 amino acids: CAWSWSASGLGQFF. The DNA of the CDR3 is TGTGCCTGGAGTTGGTCGGCTAGCGGTTTAGGGCAGTTCTTC.

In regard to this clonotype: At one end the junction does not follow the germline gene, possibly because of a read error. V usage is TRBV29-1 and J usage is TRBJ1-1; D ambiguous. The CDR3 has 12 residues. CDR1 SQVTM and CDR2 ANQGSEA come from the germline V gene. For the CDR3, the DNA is TGCAGCGTTGAATATCAGAGCACTGAAGCTGTCTTT. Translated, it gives CSVEYQSTEAVF.

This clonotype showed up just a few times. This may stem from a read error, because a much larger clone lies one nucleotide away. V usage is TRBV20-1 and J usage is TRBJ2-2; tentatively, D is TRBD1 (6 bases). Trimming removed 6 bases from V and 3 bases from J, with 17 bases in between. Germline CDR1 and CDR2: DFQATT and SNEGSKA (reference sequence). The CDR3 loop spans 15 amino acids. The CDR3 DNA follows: TGCAGTGCCCGTAACAGGGTCTCAGACACCGGGGAGCTGTTTTTT. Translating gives CSARNRVSDTGELFF.

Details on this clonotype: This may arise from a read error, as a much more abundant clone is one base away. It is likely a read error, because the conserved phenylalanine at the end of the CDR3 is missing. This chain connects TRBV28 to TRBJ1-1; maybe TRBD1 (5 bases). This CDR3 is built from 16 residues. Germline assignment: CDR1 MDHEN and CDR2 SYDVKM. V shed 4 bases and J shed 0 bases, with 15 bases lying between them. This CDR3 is CASSSAKGVLNTEAFS. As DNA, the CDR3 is TGTGCCAGCAGTTCCGCCAAAGGGGTTCTGAACACTGAAGCTTTCTCT.

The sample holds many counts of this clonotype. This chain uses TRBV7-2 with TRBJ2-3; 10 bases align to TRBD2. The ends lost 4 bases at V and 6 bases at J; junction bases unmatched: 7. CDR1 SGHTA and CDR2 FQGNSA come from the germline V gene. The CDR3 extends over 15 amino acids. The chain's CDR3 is CASSSQGLASDTQYF. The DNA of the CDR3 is TGTGCCAGCAGCTCCCAGGGACTAGCGTCGGATACGCAGTATTTT.

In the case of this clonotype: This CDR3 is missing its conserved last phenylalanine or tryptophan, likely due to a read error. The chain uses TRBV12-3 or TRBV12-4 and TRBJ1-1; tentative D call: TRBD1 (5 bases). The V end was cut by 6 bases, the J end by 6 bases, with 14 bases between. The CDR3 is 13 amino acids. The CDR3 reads CASRDAGVAEAFS. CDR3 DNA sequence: TGTGCCAGCAGGGATGCGGGGGTAGCTGAAGCTTTCTCT.

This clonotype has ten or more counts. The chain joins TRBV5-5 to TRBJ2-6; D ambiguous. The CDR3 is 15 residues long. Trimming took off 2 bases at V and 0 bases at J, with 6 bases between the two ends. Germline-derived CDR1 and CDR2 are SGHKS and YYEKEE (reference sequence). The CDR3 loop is CASSLGDSGANVLTF. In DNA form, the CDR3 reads TGTGCCAGCAGCTTAGGAGACTCTGGGGCCAACGTCCTGACTTTC.

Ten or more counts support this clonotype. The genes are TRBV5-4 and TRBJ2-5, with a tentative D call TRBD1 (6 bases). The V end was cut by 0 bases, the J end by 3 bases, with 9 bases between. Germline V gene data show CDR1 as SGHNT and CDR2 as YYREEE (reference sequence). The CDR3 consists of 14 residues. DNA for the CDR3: TGTGCCAGCAGCTTGGAGTACAGGGAAGAGACCCAGTACTTC. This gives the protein CASSLEYREETQYF.

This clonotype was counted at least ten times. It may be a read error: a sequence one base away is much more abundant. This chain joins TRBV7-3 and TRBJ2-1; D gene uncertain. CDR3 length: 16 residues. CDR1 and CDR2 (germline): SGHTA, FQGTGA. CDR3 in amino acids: CASSLTAESSYNEQLF. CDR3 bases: TGTGCCAGCAGCTTAACGGCGGAGAGCTCCTACAATGAGCAGCTCTTC.

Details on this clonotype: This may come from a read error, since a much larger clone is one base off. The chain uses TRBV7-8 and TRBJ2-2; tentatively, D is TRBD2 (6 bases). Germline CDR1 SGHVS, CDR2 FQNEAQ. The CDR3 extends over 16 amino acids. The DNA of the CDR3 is TGTGCCAGCAGCTCAAACAGCGGGCTGAACACCGGGGTGCTGTTTTTT. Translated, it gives CASSSNSGLNTGVLFF.

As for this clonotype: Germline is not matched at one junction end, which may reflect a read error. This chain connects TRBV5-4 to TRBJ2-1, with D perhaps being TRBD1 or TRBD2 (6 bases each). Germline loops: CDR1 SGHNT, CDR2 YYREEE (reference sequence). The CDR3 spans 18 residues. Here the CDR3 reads CASGDNLGGKGSYDEQFF. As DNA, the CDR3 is TGTGCCAGCGGGGACAACCTTGGCGGGAAGGGATCCTACGATGAGCAGTTCTTC.

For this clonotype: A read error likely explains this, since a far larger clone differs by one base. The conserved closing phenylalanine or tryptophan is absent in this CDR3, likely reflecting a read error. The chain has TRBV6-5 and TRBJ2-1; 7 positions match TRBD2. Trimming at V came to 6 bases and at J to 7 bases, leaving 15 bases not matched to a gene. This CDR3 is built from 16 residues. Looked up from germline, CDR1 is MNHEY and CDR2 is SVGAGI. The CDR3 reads CASSQTSYPSDNEQFL. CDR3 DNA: TGTGCCAGCAGCCAGACTAGCTACCCCTCTGATAATGAGCAGTTCCTC.

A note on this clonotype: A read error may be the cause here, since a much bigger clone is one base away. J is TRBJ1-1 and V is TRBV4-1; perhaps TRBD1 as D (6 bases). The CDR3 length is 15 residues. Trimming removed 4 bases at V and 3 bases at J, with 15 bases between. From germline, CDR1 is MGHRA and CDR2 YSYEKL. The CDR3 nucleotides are TGCGCCAGCAGCCGAGAAGGGGGTTTGGACACTGAAGCTTTCTTT. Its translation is CASSREGGLDTEAFF.

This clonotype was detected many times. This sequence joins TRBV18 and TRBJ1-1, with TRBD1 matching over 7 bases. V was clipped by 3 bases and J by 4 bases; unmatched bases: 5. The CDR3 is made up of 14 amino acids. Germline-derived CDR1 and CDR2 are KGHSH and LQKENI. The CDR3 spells CASSPTGDGTEAFF. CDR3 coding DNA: TGTGCCAGCTCACCCACAGGGGACGGCACTGAAGCTTTCTTT.

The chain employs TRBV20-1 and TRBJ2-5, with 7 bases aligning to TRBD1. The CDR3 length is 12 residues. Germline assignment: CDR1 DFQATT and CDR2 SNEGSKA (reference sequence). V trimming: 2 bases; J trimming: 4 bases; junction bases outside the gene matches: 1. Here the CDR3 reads CSARSGGETQYF. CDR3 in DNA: TGCAGTGCTAGATCAGGGGGAGAGACCCAGTACTTC.

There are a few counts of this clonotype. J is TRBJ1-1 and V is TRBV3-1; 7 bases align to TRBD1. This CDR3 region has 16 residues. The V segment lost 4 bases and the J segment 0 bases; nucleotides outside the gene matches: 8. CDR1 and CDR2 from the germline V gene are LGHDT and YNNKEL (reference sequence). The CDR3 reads CASSLGQLPMNTEAFF. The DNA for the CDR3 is TGTGCCAGCAGCCTGGGACAGCTACCAATGAACACTGAAGCTTTCTTT.

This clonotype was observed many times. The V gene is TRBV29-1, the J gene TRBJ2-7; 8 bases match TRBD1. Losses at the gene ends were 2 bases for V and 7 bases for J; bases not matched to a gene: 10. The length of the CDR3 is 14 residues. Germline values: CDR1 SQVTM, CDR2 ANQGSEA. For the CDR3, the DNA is TGCAGCGTTGAAAGTGGCGACAGGGGTGGGGAGCAGTACTTC. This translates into CSVESGDRGGEQYF.

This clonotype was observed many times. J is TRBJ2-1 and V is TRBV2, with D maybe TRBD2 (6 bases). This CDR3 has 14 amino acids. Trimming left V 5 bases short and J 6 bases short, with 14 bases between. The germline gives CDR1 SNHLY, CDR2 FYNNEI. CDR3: CASSLREFGNEQFF. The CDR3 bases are TGTGCCAGCAGTTTGCGGGAATTTGGCAATGAGCAGTTCTTC.

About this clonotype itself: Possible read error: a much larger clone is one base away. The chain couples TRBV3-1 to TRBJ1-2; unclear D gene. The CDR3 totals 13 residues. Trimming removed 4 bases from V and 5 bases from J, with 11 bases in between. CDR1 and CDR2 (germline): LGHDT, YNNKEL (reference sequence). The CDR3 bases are TGTGCCAGCAGCCGAGGCCAGAGTTATGGCTACACCTTC. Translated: CASSRGQSYGYTF.

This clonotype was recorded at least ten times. CDR3 sequence reads: CSASPGAYEQYF. CDR3 DNA sequence: TGCAGTGCTAGTCCCGGGGCCTACGAGCAGTACTTC. The chain couples TRBV20-1 to TRBJ2-7; tentative D call: TRBD2 (5 bases). The CDR3 consists of 12 residues. Germline CDR1 reads DFQATT; CDR2 reads SNEGSKA (reference sequence). V was clipped by 3 bases and J by 2 bases, with 8 bases between them.

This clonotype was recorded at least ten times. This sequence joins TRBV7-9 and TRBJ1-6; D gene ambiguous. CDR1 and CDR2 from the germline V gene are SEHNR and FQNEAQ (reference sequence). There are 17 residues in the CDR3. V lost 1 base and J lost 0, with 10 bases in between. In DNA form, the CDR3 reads TGTGCCAGCAGCTTAGTAGGCGCAAGCTCCTATAATTCACCCCTCCACTTT. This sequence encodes CASSLVGASSYNSPLHF.

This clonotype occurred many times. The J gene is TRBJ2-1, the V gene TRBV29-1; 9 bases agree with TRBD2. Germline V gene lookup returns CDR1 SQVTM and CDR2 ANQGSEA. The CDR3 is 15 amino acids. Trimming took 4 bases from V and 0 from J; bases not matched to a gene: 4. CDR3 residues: CSVVAGATSYNEQFF. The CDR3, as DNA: TGCAGCGTTGTAGCGGGGGCGACCTCCTACAATGAGCAGTTCTTC.

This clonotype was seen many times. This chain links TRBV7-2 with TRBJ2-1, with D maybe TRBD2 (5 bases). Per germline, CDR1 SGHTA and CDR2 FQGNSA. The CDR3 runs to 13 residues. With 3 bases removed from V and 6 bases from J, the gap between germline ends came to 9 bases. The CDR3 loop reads CASSFGLSNEQFF. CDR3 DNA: TGTGCCAGCAGCTTTGGACTTTCCAATGAGCAGTTCTTC. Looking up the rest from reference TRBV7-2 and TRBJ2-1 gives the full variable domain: GAGVSQSPSNKVTEKGKDVELRCDPISGHTALYWYRQSLGQGLEFLIYFQGNSAPDKSGLPSDRFSAERTGGSVSTLTIQRTQQEDSAVYLCASSFGLSNEQFFGPGTRLTVL.

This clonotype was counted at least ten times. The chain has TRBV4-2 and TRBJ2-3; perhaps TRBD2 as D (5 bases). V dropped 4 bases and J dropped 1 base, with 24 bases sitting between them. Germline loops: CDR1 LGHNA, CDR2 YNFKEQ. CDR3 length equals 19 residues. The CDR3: CASSPLTRTQIRGTDTQYF. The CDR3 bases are TGTGCCAGCAGCCCATTAACCCGGACTCAAATTCGGGGCACAGATACGCAGTATTTT.